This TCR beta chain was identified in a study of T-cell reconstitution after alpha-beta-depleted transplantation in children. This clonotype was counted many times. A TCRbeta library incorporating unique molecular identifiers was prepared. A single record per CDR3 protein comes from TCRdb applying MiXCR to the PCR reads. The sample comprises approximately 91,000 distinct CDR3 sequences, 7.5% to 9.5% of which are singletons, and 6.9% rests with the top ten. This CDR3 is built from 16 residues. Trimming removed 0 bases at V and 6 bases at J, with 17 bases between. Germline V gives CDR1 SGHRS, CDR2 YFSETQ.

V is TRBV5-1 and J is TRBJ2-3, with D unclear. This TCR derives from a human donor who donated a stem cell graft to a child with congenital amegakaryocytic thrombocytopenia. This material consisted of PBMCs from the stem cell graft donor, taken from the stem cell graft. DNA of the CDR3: TGCGCCAGCAGCTTGGAGAGCCCCTCGGAAGGGGATACGCAGTATTTT. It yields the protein CASSLESPSEGDTQYF.